This T cell receptor beta chain was identified during a study of cytomegalovirus exposure and HLA in healthy donors. Amplification used 60 Vbeta primers and 13 Jbeta primers. Only in-frame clones appear in the TCRdb table, and some are missing; sequencing was by immunoSEQ multiplex PCR. The data hold approximately 150,000 clones, with 75% to 90% observed a single time. Deletions cut 5 bases from V and 8 bases from J, with 16 bases between. The CDR3 is 13 amino acids. Germline values: CDR1 SGHNT, CDR2 YYREEE (reference sequence). Sequencing was done on a sample of PBMCs. The gene calls are TRBV5-4 and TRBJ1-2, with D possibly being TRBD1 (5 bases). The TCR comes from a woman aged 25-40 years in good health and CMV-seronegative. The CDR3 is CASSWGFQGGYTF. The DNA for the CDR3 is TGTGCCAGCAGTTGGGGCTTCCAGGGAGGCTACACCTTC.